Below are 29 T cell receptor gamma chains sequenced from a single sample in a study of Vδ1+ human thymocytes. Study-level findings and limits: Highly polyclonal TRG and TRD repertoires with Gaussian CDR3 length distributions appeared in thymus.

Which antigens these TCRs recognize remains unknown. Extracted RNA was reverse transcribed into cDNA. Multiplex PCR used pooled V-gene forward primers and a constant-region reverse primer to amplify CDR3s. TCRdb reanalyzed the multiplex PCR reads using CATT. This table holds tens of thousands of gamma-chain clones, 20% to 25% found once. The sample was Vdelta1+ gamma-delta thymocytes from the thymus. Subset indicated: FACS-sorted CD3+ TCRalphabeta- TCRVdelta1+ TCRVdelta2- thymocytes. The receptors shown here come from a girl less than two years old who had congenital heart surgery.

V is TRGV3 and J is TRGJ1 or TRGJ2. The CDR3 consists of 13 residues. The germline V gene encodes CDR1 VTNTFY and CDR2 YDVSTARD (reference sequence). V lost 3 bases and J lost 5; bases outside the gene matches: 7. The CDR3 reads CATWDVQDYKKLF. CDR3 nucleotides: TGTGCCACCTGGGACGTCCAGGATTATAAGAAACTCTTT.

The V and J genes are TRGV9 and TRGJ1 or TRGJ2. Germline V lookup: CDR1 GITISATS, CDR2 ISYDGTV (reference sequence). Trimming took 3 bases from V and 0 from J; bases not matched to a gene: 5. The CDR3 length is 14 residues. This CDR3 reads CALWETPNYYKKLF. The DNA of the CDR3 is TGTGCCTTGTGGGAGACCCCGAATTATTATAAGAAACTCTTT.

About this clone: This same CDR3 is encoded by further DNA sequences in the sample. The chain uses TRGV8 and TRGJ1 or TRGJ2. The CDR3 length is 13 residues. V lost 0 bases and J lost 6; bases outside the gene matches: 5. Germline loops: CDR1 VENAVY, CDR2 YDSYNSRV. The CDR3 loop is CATWDRTGYKKLF. The CDR3 nucleotides read TGTGCCACCTGGGATAGGACTGGTTATAAGAAACTCTTT.

This clone was counted only a few times. This chain uses TRGV3 with TRGJ1 or TRGJ2. Germline CDR1 and CDR2: VTNTFY and YDVSTARD (reference sequence). The CDR3 is 13 amino acids. Unmatched junction bases numbered 9, after V lost 5 bases and J lost 5 bases. The DNA of the CDR3 is TGTGCCACCTGGGGCCGCCCCAATTATAAGAAACTCTTT. Protein product: CATWGRPNYKKLF.

Comments on this clone: A much larger clone lies one base from this, so it may be a read error. The chain combines TRGV2 with TRGJ1 or TRGJ2. In germline, CDR1 is EGSNGY, CDR2 YDSYNSKV. The CDR3 has 12 amino acids. Unmatched junction bases numbered 2, after V lost 0 bases and J lost 6 bases. The CDR3 sequence is CATWDGIYKKLF. CDR3 nucleotides: TGTGCCACCTGGGACGGGATTTATAAGAAACTCTTT.

This rearrangement joins TRGV9 to TRGJ1 or TRGJ2. The V and J ends lost 4 bases and 12 bases, in that order; junction bases with no gene match: 12. This CDR3 has 12 residues. Germline V lookup: CDR1 GITISATS, CDR2 ISYDGTV (reference sequence). CDR3: CALWERGIRKLF. The CDR3 DNA sequence: TGTGCCTTGTGGGAAAGGGGGATCCGGAAACTCTTT.

The rearrangement uses TRGV9 and TRGJ1 or TRGJ2. Germline loops: CDR1 GITISATS, CDR2 ISYDGTV (reference sequence). CDR3 length: 14 amino acids. V dropped 2 bases and J dropped 0; count of bases not matched to a gene: 4. The CDR3 DNA sequence: TGTGCCTTGTGGGAGGGGAAGAATTATTATAAGAAACTCTTT. Protein sequence: CALWEGKNYYKKLF.

Turning to this clone: At the DNA level, this CDR3 is encoded by other sequences in the same sample as well. V usage is TRGV9 and J usage is TRGJ1 or TRGJ2. The V gene's germline CDR1 is GITISATS and CDR2 ISYDGTV (reference sequence). The CDR3 is made up of 14 amino acids. Germline trimming cut 2 bases from V and 0 bases from J; bases unmatched to any gene: 4. The CDR3 DNA reads as TGTGCCTTGTGGGAGGCGAAGAATTATTATAAGAAACTCTTT. Its translation is CALWEAKNYYKKLF.

A remark on this clone: A much larger clone lies a single base off, so this may be a read error. J is TRGJ1 or TRGJ2 and V is TRGV8. Trimming removed 6 bases from V and 5 bases from J; junction bases left unmatched: 7. Germline V gene sequence: CDR1 VENAVY, CDR2 YDSYNSRV. The CDR3 is made up of 12 amino acids. The CDR3 here is CATWHGDYKKLF. CDR3 nucleotide sequence: TGTGCCACCTGGCATGGGGATTATAAGAAACTCTTT.

The chain carries TRGV8 and TRGJP2. The germline CDR1 and CDR2 sequences are VENAVY and YDSYNSRV. Unmatched junction bases numbered 13, after V lost 4 bases and J lost 11 bases. The CDR3 has 14 residues. Here the CDR3 reads CATWDGPPGWIKTF. CDR3 nucleotide sequence: TGTGCCACCTGGGACGGGCCCCCCGGGTGGATCAAGACGTTT.

This clone was observed a single time. The chain has TRGV4 and TRGJ1 or TRGJ2. The germline V gene encodes CDR1 EGSTGY and CDR2 YDSYTSSV. The CDR3 loop spans 16 amino acids. V was pared by 4 bases and J by 0 bases, with 12 bases of the junction left unmatched. CDR3 in amino acids: CATWDGSAKNYYKKLF. The CDR3 nucleotides are TGTGCCACCTGGGACGGTTCGGCCAAGAATTATTATAAGAAACTCTTT.

By its share, this clone is medium-sized. The sample holds other DNA sequences that translate to the same CDR3. V is TRGV9 and J is TRGJ1 or TRGJ2. Germline V gives CDR1 GITISATS, CDR2 ISYDGTV (reference sequence). Trimming cost V 1 base and J 12 bases; bases outside gene matches: 3. The CDR3 contains 10 residues. CDR3 residues: CALWEVGKLF. The DNA of the CDR3 is TGTGCCTTGTGGGAGGTTGGGAAACTCTTT.

A note on this clone: The sample holds other DNA sequences that translate to the same CDR3. The rearrangement uses TRGV3 and TRGJ1 or TRGJ2. V shed 1 base and J 0 bases; nucleotides not matched to a gene: 3. Per germline, CDR1 VTNTFY and CDR2 YDVSTARD (reference sequence). This CDR3 comprises 14 residues. The CDR3 region is CATWDSLNYYKKLF. The CDR3 DNA reads as TGTGCCACCTGGGACAGTTTGAATTATTATAAGAAACTCTTT.

This clone was picked up a small number of times. The V call is TRGV4, the J call TRGJ1 or TRGJ2. The CDR3 runs 16 residues. The trim removed 3 bases at V and 2 bases at J, leaving 13 bases unmatched. The V gene's germline CDR1 is EGSTGY and CDR2 YDSYTSSV. CDR3 in DNA: TGTGCCACCTGGGATCTTTTGGATCTTGATTATTATAAGAAACTCTTT. This codes for CATWDLLDLDYYKKLF.

In regard to this clone: It may be a read error: a sequence one base away is much more abundant. The sample contains more than one DNA sequence encoding this CDR3. This chain connects TRGV8 to TRGJP2. The CDR3 length is 12 residues. J was trimmed by 8 bases and V by 1 base; bases with no gene match: 1. CDR1 is VENAVY, CDR2 YDSYNSRV, per germline. The CDR3 sequence is CATWDSDWIKTF. The CDR3 nucleotides are TGTGCCACCTGGGATAGCGATTGGATCAAGACGTTT.

This clone was picked up a small number of times. This chain connects TRGV2 to TRGJ1 or TRGJ2. From germline, CDR1 is EGSNGY and CDR2 YDSYNSKV. J was trimmed by 0 bases and V by 2 bases; bases with no gene match: 4. The CDR3 length is 14 residues. The CDR3 loop is CATWDDSNYYKKLF. The CDR3 region has the DNA TGTGCCACCTGGGACGATTCGAATTATTATAAGAAACTCTTT.

This clone was seen repeatedly, ten times or more. J is TRGJ1 or TRGJ2 and V is TRGV9. Trimming took 3 bases from V and 6 from J; bases not matched to a gene: 8. The CDR3 has 13 residues. Germline V lookup: CDR1 GITISATS, CDR2 ISYDGTV (reference sequence). The CDR3 DNA sequence: TGTGCCTTGTGGGAGCCCCGGGGTTATAAGAAACTCTTT. Its translation is CALWEPRGYKKLF.

The table lists this clone with a few counts. V gene TRGV9 combines with J gene TRGJ1 or TRGJ2. Unmatched junction bases numbered 9, after V lost 2 bases and J lost 11 bases. Germline CDR1 and CDR2: GITISATS and ISYDGTV (reference sequence). The CDR3 covers 12 residues. CDR3 residues: CALWEGAGEKLF. The CDR3 region has the DNA TGTGCCTTGTGGGAGGGGGCCGGAGAGAAACTCTTT.

This clone was seen more than once but under ten times. A clone one base away is much larger, so this may be a read error. This sample includes further DNA sequences coding for the same CDR3. V gene TRGV8 combines with J gene TRGJ1 or TRGJ2. This CDR3 has 12 residues. Germline loops: CDR1 VENAVY, CDR2 YDSYNSRV. V shed 5 bases and J 3 bases; nucleotides not matched to a gene: 4. The CDR3 loop is CATWGSYYKKLF. The CDR3 DNA reads TGTGCCACCTGGGGTTCTTATTATAAGAAACTCTTT.

The chain joins TRGV2 to TRGJP2. From germline, CDR1 is EGSNGY and CDR2 YDSYNSKV. Trimming took 3 bases from V and 2 from J; bases not matched to a gene: 6. This CDR3 spans 15 amino acids. The CDR3 DNA reads TGTGCCACCTGGGACAATCCGAGTAGTGATTGGATCAAGACGTTT. Its protein product is CATWDNPSSDWIKTF.

There are a few counts of this clone. Other DNA sequences within the sample encode an identical CDR3. This chain joins TRGV9 and TRGJ1 or TRGJ2. CDR1 GITISATS and CDR2 ISYDGTV come from the germline V gene (reference sequence). The CDR3 contains 12 residues. Unmatched junction bases numbered 4, after V lost 0 bases and J lost 8 bases. DNA of the CDR3: TGTGCCTTGTGGGAGGTGCTGCATAAGAAACTCTTT. Protein sequence: CALWEVLHKKLF.

The chain carries TRGV8 and TRGJP2. Per germline, CDR1 VENAVY and CDR2 YDSYNSRV. This CDR3 spans 16 amino acids. Germline trimming cut 0 bases from V and 5 bases from J; bases unmatched to any gene: 9. DNA for the CDR3: TGTGCCACCTGGGATAGGGAAGGTAGAAGTGATTGGATCAAGACGTTT. This sequence encodes CATWDREGRSDWIKTF.

This clone was observed a handful of times. The chain couples TRGV3 to TRGJP2. V shed 2 bases and J 6 bases; nucleotides not matched to a gene: 9. The CDR3 sequence is 15 residues long. Germline CDR1 and CDR2: VTNTFY and YDVSTARD (reference sequence). CDR3 DNA sequence: TGTGCCACCTGGGACAAAGGGAGTGGTGATTGGATCAAGACGTTT. Amino acid sequence: CATWDKGSGDWIKTF.

The table lists this clone with a count of one. The same CDR3 arises from other DNA sequences in this sample as well. The chain has TRGV8 and TRGJ1 or TRGJ2. Germline loops: CDR1 VENAVY, CDR2 YDSYNSRV. The V segment lost 1 base and the J segment 3 bases; nucleotides outside the gene matches: 6. This CDR3 is built from 14 residues. The CDR3 nucleotides are TGTGCCACCTGGGATAGTGGAGGTTATTATAAGAAACTCTTT. This encodes CATWDSGGYYKKLF.

This clone was picked up a small number of times. V is TRGV2 and J is TRGJ1 or TRGJ2. The ends lost 3 bases at V and 0 bases at J; junction bases unmatched: 8. The CDR3 runs 15 residues. Germline V gene lookup returns CDR1 EGSNGY and CDR2 YDSYNSKV. CDR3 DNA: TGTGCCACCTGGGACTCGAATTCGAATTATTATAAGAAACTCTTT. Residues: CATWDSNSNYYKKLF.

This clone was found a few times. The sample carries other DNA sequences with the same CDR3. The chain recombines TRGV2 with TRGJ1 or TRGJ2. This CDR3 region has 12 residues. The germline V gene has CDR1 EGSNGY and CDR2 YDSYNSKV. V shed 2 bases, J shed 7 bases, and the junction held 5 bases outside the gene matches. CDR3 nucleotides: TGTGCCACCTGGGACGCAGGCTATAAGAAACTCTTT. Translating gives CATWDAGYKKLF.

The chain carries TRGV3 and TRGJ1 or TRGJ2. CDR1 and CDR2 (germline): VTNTFY, YDVSTARD (reference sequence). V lost 6 bases and J lost 0; bases outside the gene matches: 5. The CDR3 runs 13 residues. The CDR3 region has the DNA TGTGCCACCTGGACACCGAATTATTATAAGAAACTCTTT. Translating it yields CATWTPNYYKKLF.

With regard to this clone: Other DNA variants within this sample encode the same CDR3. V and J are TRGV9 and TRGJ1 or TRGJ2. CDR3 length equals 12 residues. CDR1 and CDR2 (germline): GITISATS, ISYDGTV (reference sequence). J was trimmed by 1 base and V by 5 bases; bases with no gene match: 2. DNA for the CDR3: TGTGCCTTGTGGGGCAATTATTATAAGAAACTCTTT. Residues: CALWGNYYKKLF.

This clone was detected only a few times. The V and J genes are TRGV2 and TRGJ1 or TRGJ2. The length of the CDR3 is 14 residues. J was trimmed by 4 bases and V by 0 bases; bases with no gene match: 6. Germline lookup yields CDR1 EGSNGY and CDR2 YDSYNSKV. In nucleotides, the CDR3 is TGTGCCACCTGGGACGGGCGAACCTATTATAAGAAACTCTTT. Encoded protein: CATWDGRTYYKKLF.